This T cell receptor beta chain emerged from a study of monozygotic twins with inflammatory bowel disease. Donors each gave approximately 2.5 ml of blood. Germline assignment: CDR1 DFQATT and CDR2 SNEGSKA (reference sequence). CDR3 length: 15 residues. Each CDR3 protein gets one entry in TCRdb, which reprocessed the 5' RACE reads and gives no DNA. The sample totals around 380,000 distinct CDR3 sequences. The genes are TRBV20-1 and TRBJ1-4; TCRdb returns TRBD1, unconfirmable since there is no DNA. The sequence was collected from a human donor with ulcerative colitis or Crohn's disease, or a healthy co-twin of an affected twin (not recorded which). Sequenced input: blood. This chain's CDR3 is CSAPRGETGGQLLFF.